Listed here are 9 T cell receptor beta chains from one sample, sequenced in a study of spatial heterogeneity in lung cancer. TCRdb re-called the 5' RACE reads through MiXCR, storing one row per CDR3 protein. The sample records approximately 90,000 distinct CDR3 sequences, around 9% being singletons. Time point indicated: sample taken at primary tumor resection. The input material, whole RNA from tumor, nontumor lung or frozen PBMC, was sequenced unsorted. Sample: PBMCs, taken at surgery. The receptor source for this set is a male donor with early-stage non-small cell lung cancer.

This clonotype was counted many times. The chain employs TRBV7-2 and TRBJ2-7; weak D call: TRBD2 (7 bases). The CDR3 is 13 residues long. Germline assignment: CDR1 SGHTA and CDR2 FQGNSA. Deletions cut 5 bases from V and 6 bases from J, with 14 bases between. Written as DNA, the CDR3 is TGTGCCAGCAGCCCGGGGGGCGGGGTCGAGCAGTACTTC. Protein: CASSPGGGVEQYF.

The rearrangement uses TRBV5-1 and TRBJ2-2; the D gene could be TRBD1 or TRBD2 (5 bases each). The CDR3 runs 17 residues. Germline CDR1 SGHRS, CDR2 YFSETQ. V was pared by 3 bases and J by 1 base, with 16 bases between. This CDR3 is CASSSFPGRQNTGELFF. The CDR3 nucleotides read TGCGCCAGCAGCTCCTTTCCGGGACGGCAGAACACCGGGGAGCTGTTTTTT.

The sample holds a few counts of this clonotype. The J gene is TRBJ1-1, the V gene TRBV5-1, with D possibly being TRBD1 (5 bases). V was clipped by 3 bases and J by 0 bases, with 9 bases between them. The CDR3 has 14 residues. The germline gives CDR1 SGHRS, CDR2 YFSETQ. CDR3 protein: CASSWGNLNTEAFF. CDR3 nucleotide sequence: TGCGCCAGCAGCTGGGGGAATTTGAACACTGAAGCTTTCTTT. Supplemented by reference TRBV5-1 and TRBJ1-1, the full variable domain reads KAGVTQTPRYLIKTRGQQVTLSCSPISGHRSVSWYQQTPGQGLQFLFEYFSETQRNKGNFPGRFSGRQFSNSRSEMNVSTLELGDSALYLCASSWGNLNTEAFFGQGTRLTVV.

This sequence joins TRBV6-6 and TRBJ2-3; 7 bases match TRBD2. The CDR3 is 15 residues long. V shed 5 bases, J shed 1 base, and the junction held 6 bases outside the gene matches. Germline V gene data show CDR1 as MNHNY and CDR2 as SVGAGI (reference sequence). CDR3 amino acids: CASSTSARGTDTQYF. Written as DNA, the CDR3 is TGTGCCAGCAGTACTAGCGCGCGGGGCACAGATACGCAGTATTTT.

This clonotype was detected a few times. The chain employs TRBV4-3 and TRBJ2-2; 11 bases are shared with TRBD1. V lost 4 bases to trimming and J lost 7 bases; unmatched junction nucleotides: 8. The CDR3 runs 16 residues. CDR1 is LGHNA and CDR2 is YSLEER in the germline V gene. CDR3 sequence reads: CASSPTGQGDFGELFF. The CDR3 DNA sequence: TGCGCCAGCAGCCCGACGGGACAGGGGGATTTCGGGGAGCTGTTTTTT.

The CDR3 DNA reads TGTGCCAGCAGCTTCACCCAGGGGGAAGCTTTCTTT. Protein sequence: CASSFTQGEAFF. V and J are TRBV7-9 and TRBJ1-1, with D possibly TRBD1 on 6 matching bases. Trimming took off 3 bases at V and 8 bases at J, with 10 bases between the two ends. Germline V lookup: CDR1 SEHNR, CDR2 FQNEAQ (reference sequence). The CDR3 totals 12 residues. The variable domain in full, with the rest retrieved from reference TRBV7-9 and TRBJ1-1, is DTGVSQNPRHKITKRGQNVTFRCDPISEHNRLYWYRQTLGQGPEFLTYFQNEAQLEKSRLLSDRFSAERPKGSFSTLEIQRTEQGDSAMYLCASSFTQGEAFFGQGTRLTVV.

This chain connects TRBV6-2 or TRBV6-3 to TRBJ2-1; D is perhaps TRBD1 (5 bases). The CDR3 spans 12 residues. The V gene's germline CDR1 is MNHEY and CDR2 SVGEGT. V was clipped by 5 bases and J by 8 bases, with 10 bases between them. The CDR3 nucleotides read TGTGCCAGCAGTAGGGGCTCCGATGAGCAGTTCTTC. This sequence encodes CASSRGSDEQFF.

This clonotype was counted a few times. This chain joins TRBV29-1 and TRBJ1-2; D might be TRBD1 (6 bases). The CDR3 is 12 residues long. Germline V lookup: CDR1 SQVTM, CDR2 ANQGSEA. Trimming removed 1 base at V and 4 bases at J, with 7 bases between. CDR3 nucleotides: TGCAGCGTTGAAGGGACAGCCTATGGCTACACCTTC. Residues: CSVEGTAYGYTF.

In this sample, this clonotype turned up many times. The rearrangement joins TRBV29-1 to TRBJ2-1; the match to TRBD1 covers 9 bases. J gave up 3 bases and V 6 bases, and 6 bases lay outside the gene matches. The CDR3 spans 14 residues. Germline V gives CDR1 SQVTM, CDR2 ANQGSEA. The CDR3 reads CSVPGQGLYNEQFF. The CDR3 bases are TGCAGCGTCCCGGGACAGGGCCTCTACAATGAGCAGTTCTTC.